This record looks at one T cell receptor beta chain sequence and its context. Its matching antigen is unknown. This record belongs to a study of cytomegalovirus exposure and HLA in healthy donors. The primer mix had 60 Vbeta and 13 Jbeta primers. Measured with immunoSEQ multiplex PCR; TCRdb has only the in-frame clones, and not every one. This table has over 110,000 clones, around four fifths appearing once. This CDR3 spans 13 amino acids. Whole-study findings and limits: It was in a later analysis that TCR association rates were seen to vary by HLA locus, highest for DRB1 and lowest for HLA-C. Highly shared sequence variants in one cluster were likely a sequencing artifact.

V gene TRBV21-1 combines with J gene TRBJ2-3; the table calls TRBD2, which could not be checked here. TRBV21-1 is a recognized pseudogene. Sequenced material: PBMCs. The TCR sequence derives from a male donor in good health and CMV-seropositive. This chain's CDR3 is CASSNGLADTQYF. The CDR3 DNA reads as TGTGCCAGCAGCAACGGTCTAGCCGATACGCAGTATTTT.